This entry lists 7 T cell receptor beta chains sequenced from one sample in a study of CD4 T cells in relation to SARS-CoV-2 and coronaviruses. The repertoire was sequenced with immunoSEQ multiplex PCR; TCRdb's copy has only in-frame clones and lacks some. The sample has about 35,000 clones, around 77% seen once. The antigens of these receptors remain unknown. Sequencing was performed on memory CD4+ T cells from PBMCs, cultured in vitro. The receptor set was obtained from an adult with COVID-19.

V and J are TRBV27 and TRBJ2-5, with D tentatively TRBD1 or TRBD2 (5 bases each). V dropped 6 bases and J dropped 7 bases, with 15 bases sitting between them. Germline CDR1 and CDR2: MNHEY and SMNVEV (reference sequence). CDR3 length equals 13 residues. The CDR3 loop is CASRDVGDGTQYF. The CDR3 nucleotides read TGTGCCAGCAGGGACGTGGGGGACGGGACCCAGTACTTC.

This clone was observed once. The rearrangement links TRBV5-6 to TRBJ1-1; no firm D call. Germline lookup yields CDR1 SGHDT and CDR2 YYEEEE. The CDR3 has 15 amino acids. V was cut by 2 bases and J by 0 bases, with 11 bases left in between. The CDR3 bases are TGTGCCAGCAGCTTCCTACGACGTTTGAACACTGAAGCTTTCTTT. This codes for CASSFLRRLNTEAFF. Full variable domain (missing parts from reference TRBV5-6 and TRBJ1-1): DAGVTQSPTHLIKTRGQQVTLRCSPKSGHDTVSWYQQALGQGPQFIFQYYEEEERQRGNFPDRFSGHQFPNYSSELNVNALLLGDSALYLCASSFLRRLNTEAFFGQGTRLTVV.

V usage is TRBV29-1 and J usage is TRBJ1-2, with 11 positions matching TRBD1. Germline V gene data show CDR1 as SQVTM and CDR2 as ANQGSEA. This CDR3 is built from 15 residues. The V and J ends lost 3 bases and 5 bases, in that order; junction bases with no gene match: 8. CDR3 residues: CSVDSGQGARYGYTF. The CDR3 bases are TGCAGCGTTGATTCTGGACAGGGGGCGCGTTATGGCTACACCTTC.

V is TRBV5-1 and J is TRBJ1-6; TRBD1 might be the D (5 bases). The length of the CDR3 is 15 residues. Germline V gene lookup returns CDR1 SGHRS and CDR2 YFSETQ. Trimming removed 8 bases at V and 8 bases at J, with 20 bases between. CDR3 in DNA: TGCGCCAGACAGGACCACCAGCGTTTGGATTCACCCCTCCACTTT. Its protein is CARQDHQRLDSPLHF.

This rearrangement joins TRBV25-1 to TRBJ1-1, with 9 bases lining up with TRBD1. CDR1 is MGHDK and CDR2 is SYGVNS in the germline V gene. With 6 bases clipped from V and 8 bases from J, the junction kept 4 bases outside the gene matches. This CDR3 spans 12 amino acids. CDR3 residues: CASSRQGGEAFF. CDR3 sequence (DNA): TGTGCCAGCAGCCGACAGGGGGGGGAAGCTTTCTTT.

This chain uses TRBV9 with TRBJ2-3, with D perhaps matching TRBD2 (5 bases). The CDR3 has 14 amino acids. Trimming left V 0 bases short and J 6 bases short, with 11 bases between. Germline V CDR1 and CDR2: SGDLS, YYNGEE. CDR3 sequence (DNA): TGTGCCAGCAGCGTAGAAGGGAGATGGGATACGCAGTATTTT. It is translated as CASSVEGRWDTQYF. Full variable domain (outside the CDR3, taken from reference TRBV9 and TRBJ2-3): DSGVTQTPKHLITATGQRVTLRCSPRSGDLSVYWYQQSLDQGLQFLIQYYNGEERAKGNILERFSAQQFPDLHSELNLSSLELGDSALYFCASSVEGRWDTQYFGPGTRLTVL.

The chain couples TRBV6-1 to TRBJ2-7; the match to TRBD2 covers 12 bases. This CDR3 region has 16 residues. The germline V gene encodes CDR1 MNHNS and CDR2 SASEGT. Trimming removed 2 bases from V and 2 bases from J; junction bases left unmatched: 4. The CDR3 nucleotides are TGTGCCAGCAGTGAAACGGCTAGCGGGAGGGCCTACGAGCAGTACTTC. This codes for CASSETASGRAYEQYF.